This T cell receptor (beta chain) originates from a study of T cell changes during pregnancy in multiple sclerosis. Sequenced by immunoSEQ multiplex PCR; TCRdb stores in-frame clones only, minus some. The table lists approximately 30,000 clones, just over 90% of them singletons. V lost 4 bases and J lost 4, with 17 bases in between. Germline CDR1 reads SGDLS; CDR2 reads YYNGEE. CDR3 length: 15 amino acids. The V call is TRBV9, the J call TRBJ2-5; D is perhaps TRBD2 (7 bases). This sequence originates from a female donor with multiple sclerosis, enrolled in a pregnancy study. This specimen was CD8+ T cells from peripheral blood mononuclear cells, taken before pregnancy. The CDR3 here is CASSLNWGGAETQYF. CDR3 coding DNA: TGTGCCAGCAGCCTCAATTGGGGGGGCGCAGAGACCCAGTACTTC.